This passage covers 3 T cell receptor beta chains from one sample sequenced in a study of T-cell reconstitution after alpha-beta-depleted transplantation in children. It was with unique molecular identifiers that the TCRbeta library was prepared. MiXCR, run by TCRdb on the PCR reads, gives a single entry per CDR3 protein. The table has over 400,000 distinct CDR3 sequences, around 13% seen once. The sequencing here drew on PBMCs from the stem cell graft donor, taken from the stem cell graft. The receptors come from a human donor who donated a stem cell graft to a child with combined immunodeficiency.

The rearrangement links TRBV4-3 to TRBJ1-1; TRBD1 matches at 7 bases. Germline trimming cut 0 bases from V and 3 bases from J; bases unmatched to any gene: 4. The CDR3 length is 15 residues. Germline V gene data show CDR1 as LGHNA and CDR2 as YSLEER. CDR3 sequence (DNA): TGCGCCAGCAGCCAAGATCCCGGACAGGACACTGAAGCTTTCTTT. As protein: CASSQDPGQDTEAFF.

This clonotype occurred many times. The J gene is TRBJ2-3, the V gene TRBV6-5; no clear D. V lost 0 bases to trimming and J lost 5 bases, with 6 bases between them. This CDR3 spans 13 amino acids. Germline values: CDR1 MNHEY, CDR2 SVGAGI. The CDR3 spells CASSYSTQDTQYF. The CDR3 region has the DNA TGTGCCAGCAGTTACTCAACACAAGATACGCAGTATTTT.

There are many counts of this clonotype. The chain has TRBV29-1 and TRBJ1-6; 7 nucleotides line up with TRBD1. Germline CDR1 SQVTM, CDR2 ANQGSEA. The CDR3 consists of 14 residues. After removal of 8 bases from V and 0 bases from J, the junction contained 4 bases not matched to a gene. The CDR3 bases are TGCAGCATTCGACAGGGCTCCTATAATTCACCCCTCCACTTT. Its protein is CSIRQGSYNSPLHF.